Below are 18 T cell receptor beta chains sequenced from a single sample in a study of long-term antiretroviral therapy in people with HIV. At the survey level, the v3.0 immunoSEQ assay was run. Clones were read by immunoSEQ multiplex PCR, and TCRdb kept only the in-frame ones, dropping some. The table shows roughly 33,000 clones, with over 70% occurring only once. The source material was unsorted PBMCs, sampled 3.1 years after starting antiretroviral therapy. These receptors all stem from a woman aged 45 to 65 with HIV.

V is TRBV19 and J is TRBJ2-5, with 11 bases aligning to TRBD2. The CDR3 sequence is 13 residues long. Trimming cost V 8 bases and J 4 bases; bases outside gene matches: 3. The germline V gene has CDR1 LNHDA and CDR2 SQIVND (reference sequence). CDR3 sequence: CASSTSGAETQYF. CDR3 sequence (DNA): TGTGCCAGTTCGACTAGCGGGGCAGAGACCCAGTACTTC. Complete variable domain (other parts from reference TRBV19 and TRBJ2-5): DGGITQSPKYLFRKEGQNVTLSCEQNLNHDAMYWYRQDPGQGLRLIYYSQIVNDFQKGDIAEGYSVSREKKESFPLTVTSAQKNPTAFYLCASSTSGAETQYFGPGTRLLVL.

There are a few counts of this clone. The gene calls are TRBV10-3 and TRBJ1-1, with no clear D. Between the trimmed V and J ends, which lost 8 bases and 4 bases, there was a span of 8 bases. This CDR3 has 11 amino acids. The germline gives CDR1 ENHRY, CDR2 SYGVKD. The CDR3 coding sequence is TGTGCCATCGGGGAGGGCACTGAAGCTTTCTTT. It encodes CAIGEGTEAFF.

This clone has a handful of counts. The J gene is TRBJ2-2, the V gene TRBV5-1; 15 bases fit TRBD2. The V and J ends lost 3 bases and 5 bases, in that order; junction bases with no gene match: 8. The CDR3 extends over 18 amino acids. Germline V gives CDR1 SGHRS, CDR2 YFSETQ. DNA of the CDR3: TGCGCCAGCAGCTACGGACTAGCGGGGGGGCCGGGTACCGGGGAGCTGTTTTTT. The encoded protein is CASSYGLAGGPGTGELFF.

The J gene is TRBJ2-2, the V gene TRBV11-2; a possible D gene is TRBD1 (5 bases). V was clipped by 5 bases and J by 5 bases, with 15 bases between them. The length of the CDR3 is 15 residues. Germline V gene sequence: CDR1 SGHAT, CDR2 FQNNGV. The DNA of the CDR3 is TGTGCCAGCAGCCCAGGGTGGAGCGATACCGGGGAGCTGTTTTTT. It is translated as CASSPGWSDTGELFF.

V is TRBV12-5 and J is TRBJ1-6; D is ambiguous. The CDR3 extends over 12 amino acids. Per the germline V gene, CDR1 is LGHNT and CDR2 is FRNRAP. Between the trimmed V and J ends, which lost 5 bases and 8 bases, there was a span of 7 bases. This CDR3 is CASGLLYSPLHF. The CDR3 nucleotides are TGTGCTAGTGGTCTTCTCTATTCACCCCTCCACTTT.

The chain links TRBV4-1 to TRBJ2-3; 12 nucleotides agree with TRBD2. This CDR3 has 15 amino acids. The germline V gene has CDR1 MGHRA and CDR2 YSYEKL. V lost 2 bases, J lost 6 bases, and 3 bases stayed unmatched. CDR3 coding DNA: TGCGCCAGCAGCCAACTAGCGGGGGGGCCCGATACGCAGTATTTT. Its protein product is CASSQLAGGPDTQYF.

This chain links TRBV12-5 with TRBJ1-2, with D maybe TRBD1 (6 bases). This CDR3 has 14 amino acids. Germline CDR1 and CDR2: LGHNT and FRNRAP. The V end was cut by 2 bases, the J end by 6 bases, with 13 bases between. In nucleotides, the CDR3 is TGTGCTAGTGGTTTGCAGGGGTTTTGGGATGGCTACACCTTC. Translating it yields CASGLQGFWDGYTF.

This chain uses TRBV18 with TRBJ2-3, with 8 bases lining up with TRBD1. The CDR3 loop spans 16 amino acids. The V gene's germline CDR1 is KGHSH and CDR2 LQKENI. With V trimmed by 3 bases and J by 0 bases, 5 bases remained unmatched. The CDR3 loop reads CASSPQGAPSTDTQYF. In DNA form, the CDR3 reads TGTGCCAGCTCACCTCAGGGGGCGCCGAGCACAGATACGCAGTATTTT. Filled out from reference TRBV18 and TRBJ2-3, the complete variable domain reads NAGVMQNPRHLVRRRGQEARLRCSPMKGHSHVYWYRQLPEEGLKFMVYLQKENIIDESGMPKERFSAEFPKEGPSILRIQQVVRGDSAAYFCASSPQGAPSTDTQYFGPGTRLTVL.

V usage is TRBV6-5 and J usage is TRBJ1-1; TRBD1 agrees at 11 bases. This CDR3 comprises 14 residues. Germline assignment: CDR1 MNHEY and CDR2 SVGAGI. V shed 6 bases, J shed 6 bases, and the junction held 6 bases outside the gene matches. CDR3 amino acids: CASSRTGGRPEAFF. For the CDR3, the DNA is TGTGCCAGCAGCAGGACAGGGGGCCGCCCTGAAGCTTTCTTT.

This clone showed up just once. The chain combines TRBV27 with TRBJ1-1; D is perhaps TRBD1 (6 bases). Germline assignment: CDR1 MNHEY and CDR2 SMNVEV (reference sequence). Trimming took 8 bases from V and 4 from J, leaving 17 bases between them. This CDR3 has 14 amino acids. The CDR3 coding sequence is TGTGCCAGCGGGCTTAACAGGGTCGGCACTGAAGCTTTCTTT. Translated: CASGLNRVGTEAFF.

The chain employs TRBV5-1 and TRBJ2-3, with D perhaps TRBD2 (6 bases). The germline V gene encodes CDR1 SGHRS and CDR2 YFSETQ. There are 16 residues in the CDR3. Trimming pared 4 bases from V and 0 bases from J, leaving 15 bases between. CDR3 sequence: CASSGGAMASTDTQYF. For the CDR3, the DNA is TGCGCCAGCAGCGGCGGGGCCATGGCTAGCACAGATACGCAGTATTTT.

The V call is TRBV6-4, the J call TRBJ2-7; D possibly corresponds to TRBD1 (6 bases). From germline, CDR1 is MRHNA and CDR2 SNTAGT. Trimming shortened V by 5 bases and J by 2 bases, and 13 bases separated the two germline ends. This CDR3 has 14 amino acids. The chain's CDR3 is CASSHLNRAYEQYV. CDR3 bases: TGTGCCAGCAGTCACCTCAACAGGGCCTACGAGCAGTACGTC.

This clone was recorded a few times. The junction departs from the called germline gene at one end, perhaps through a read error. V usage is TRBV2 and J usage is TRBJ1-2; D might be TRBD1 (5 bases). Germline lookup yields CDR1 SNHLY and CDR2 FYNNEI. The CDR3 runs 9 residues. This chain's CDR3 is CASGRMGDF. The CDR3 region has the DNA TGTGCCAGCGGCCGAATGGGGGATTTC.

The gene calls are TRBV27 and TRBJ1-4; the D is unclear. Trimming left V 8 bases short and J 3 bases short, with 13 bases between. The CDR3 has 14 amino acids. CDR1 is MNHEY and CDR2 is SMNVEV in the germline V gene (reference sequence). The CDR3 sequence is CASRPSSSNEKLFF. CDR3 sequence (DNA): TGTGCCAGCCGCCCCAGCAGTTCTAATGAAAAACTGTTTTTT.

The chain uses TRBV7-2 and TRBJ1-4; D gene uncertain. CDR1 is SGHTA and CDR2 is FQGNSA in the germline V gene. V lost 5 bases, J lost 6 bases, and 13 bases lay in between. This CDR3 region has 14 residues. In DNA, the CDR3 is TGTGCCAGCAGCCCGGGGTCCGTTTATGAAAAACTGTTTTTT. Encoded protein: CASSPGSVYEKLFF.

This clone showed up just once. This sequence joins TRBV9 and TRBJ2-1, with 8 bases identical to TRBD2. The germline CDR1 and CDR2 sequences are SGDLS and YYNGEE. The V and J ends lost 0 bases and 10 bases, in that order; junction bases with no gene match: 6. The CDR3 contains 14 residues. The CDR3 sequence: CASSVDRGGREQFF. CDR3 coding DNA: TGTGCCAGCAGCGTAGATCGGGGGGGCAGGGAGCAGTTCTTC.

The gene calls are TRBV10-1 and TRBJ2-1, with a weak D call TRBD1 (6 bases). The CDR3 length is 14 residues. V was trimmed by 5 bases and J by 6 bases, leaving 14 bases between them. The germline CDR1 and CDR2 sequences are WNHNN and SYGVQD (reference sequence). For the CDR3, the DNA is TGCGCCAGCAGTTGGGGACATGGGTCCAATGAGCAGTTCTTC. Translated: CASSWGHGSNEQFF.

The sample holds one count of this clone. The chain recombines TRBV5-1 with TRBJ2-2; unclear D gene. V was shortened by 0 bases and J by 0 bases, with 15 bases between the two germline ends. The CDR3 spans 18 residues. Germline V gives CDR1 SGHRS, CDR2 YFSETQ. The CDR3 DNA is TGCGCCAGCAGCTTGGGTCCGACTGCCGGATCGAACACCGGGGAGCTGTTTTTT. Residues: CASSLGPTAGSNTGELFF.